This record looks at one T cell receptor (beta chain) sequence and its context. Sequencing used immunoSEQ multiplex PCR; TCRdb keeps in-frame clones, though not all of them. The sample has over 250,000 clones, around 82% seen once. The sample belongs to a study of blood T cell repertoires in COVID-19. Across the whole study: Some COVID-19 samples were acute and others convalescent; all came from the United States, Italy and Spain. Nucleic acid was either cDNA or gDNA, and it came from T cells, B-cell-depleted T cells, or PBMCs.

Germline CDR1 reads LNHDA; CDR2 reads SQIVND (reference sequence). The CDR3 has 13 residues. V was trimmed by 4 bases and J by 4 bases, leaving 11 bases between them. The chain links TRBV19 to TRBJ2-7, with D perhaps TRBD1 (6 bases). The TCR originated in a woman between 50 and 59 years old who had recovered from COVID-19. Sequencing was done on a sample of peripheral blood. DNA of the CDR3: TGTGCCAGTAGTAGGGCGACAGGTTACGAGCAGTACTTC. This translates into CASSRATGYEQYF.